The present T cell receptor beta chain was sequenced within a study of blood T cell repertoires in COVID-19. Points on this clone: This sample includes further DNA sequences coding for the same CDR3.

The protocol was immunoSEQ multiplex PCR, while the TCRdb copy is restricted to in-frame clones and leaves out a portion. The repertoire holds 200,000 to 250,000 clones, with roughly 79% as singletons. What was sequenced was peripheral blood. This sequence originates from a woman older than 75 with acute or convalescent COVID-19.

In DNA form, the CDR3 reads TGTGCCAGCTCACCTGCAGAAAACTATGGCTACACCTTC. This translates into CASSPAENYGYTF. The chain is built from TRBV18 and TRBJ1-2, with D uncertain. From germline, CDR1 is KGHSH and CDR2 LQKENI. Trimming cost V 3 bases and J 2 bases, with 7 bases left between them. The CDR3 consists of 13 residues.